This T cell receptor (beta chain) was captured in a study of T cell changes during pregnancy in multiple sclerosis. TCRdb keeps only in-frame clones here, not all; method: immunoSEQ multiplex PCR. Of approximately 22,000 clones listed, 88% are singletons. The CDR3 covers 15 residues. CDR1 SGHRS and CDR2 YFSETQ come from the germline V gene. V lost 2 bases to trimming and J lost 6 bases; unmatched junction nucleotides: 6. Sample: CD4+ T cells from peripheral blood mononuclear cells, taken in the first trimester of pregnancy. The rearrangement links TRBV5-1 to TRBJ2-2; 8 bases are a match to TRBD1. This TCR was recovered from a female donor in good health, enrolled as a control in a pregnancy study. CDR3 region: CASSFQGASAGELFF. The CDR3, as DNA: TGCGCCAGCAGCTTTCAGGGGGCAAGCGCCGGGGAGCTGTTTTTT.